These 19 T cell receptor beta chains share one sample of origin, sequenced in a study of molecular identifiers for immune sequencing clone quantification. TCRdb fed the PCR reads into MiXCR, producing one record per CDR3 protein. The sample lists around 54,000 distinct CDR3 sequences; around 25% were seen once. Sequenced sample: naive CD8+ T cells from blood, with Jurkat cell RNA spiked in. Subset defined: FACS-sorted CD8+CD4-CCR7+CD45RA+ naive T cells. These TCRs come from a human donor in good health. Some libraries in this study had Jurkat cell RNA spiked in.

A word on this clonotype: A much larger clone is a single base away; this may be a read error. The chain employs TRBV7-2 and TRBJ2-3, with 11 bases aligning to TRBD2. The CDR3 extends over 17 amino acids. Germline-derived CDR1 and CDR2 are SGHTA and FQGNSA. Here the CDR3 reads CASSTRLAGLSTDRQYF. The CDR3 DNA is TGTGCCAGCAGCACGAGACTAGCGGGACTTAGCACAGATAGGCAGTATTTT.

Worth noting for this clonotype: Its ends do not fully match the called genes, so a read error is possible. CDR3 sequence reads: CASSPSGVGEPQYF. The CDR3 DNA is TGTGCCAGCAGCCCCTCAGGGGTAGGAGAGCCCCAGTACTTC. The chain combines TRBV7-9 with TRBJ2-5; D is possibly TRBD1 (6 bases). CDR1 and CDR2 from the germline V gene are SEHNR and FQNEAQ (reference sequence). This CDR3 is 14 amino acids long.

This clonotype was recorded at least ten times. This chain connects TRBV3-1 to TRBJ1-3, with no clear D. The germline gives CDR1 LGHDT, CDR2 YNNKEL (reference sequence). This CDR3 region has 15 residues. V was pared by 0 bases and J by 0 bases, with 6 bases between. CDR3 region: CASSQDVYSGNTIYF. CDR3 bases: TGTGCCAGCAGCCAAGACGTCTACTCTGGAAACACCATATATTTT.

Many counts were recorded for this clonotype. The gene calls are TRBV28 and TRBJ2-3, with no clear D. V shed 2 bases and J shed 3 bases, with 9 bases lying between them. Looked up from germline, CDR1 is MDHEN and CDR2 is SYDVKM. The CDR3 length is 14 residues. CDR3 protein: CASSLAPGTDTQYF. CDR3 bases: TGTGCCAGCAGTTTAGCCCCGGGTACAGATACGCAGTATTTT. Filled out from reference TRBV28 and TRBJ2-3, the complete variable domain reads DVKVTQSSRYLVKRTGEKVFLECVQDMDHENMFWYRQDPGLGLRLIYFSYDVKMKEKGDIPEGYSVSREKKERFSLILESASTNQTSMYLCASSLAPGTDTQYFGPGTRLTVL.

This clonotype has a count of ten or more. The rearrangement uses TRBV9 and TRBJ2-7, with D possibly matching TRBD2 (6 bases). The CDR3 loop spans 12 amino acids. Germline V gene lookup returns CDR1 SGDLS and CDR2 YYNGEE. The ends were cut back, 7 bases at V and 0 bases at J, with 8 bases in the middle. CDR3 sequence reads: CASAGSSYEQYF. CDR3 bases: TGTGCCAGCGCCGGGAGCTCCTACGAGCAGTACTTC.

This clonotype was seen once. Lacking the conserved final phenylalanine or tryptophan, this CDR3 likely reflects a read error. The chain is built from TRBV14 and TRBJ2-2; 9 bases fit TRBD1. This CDR3 spans 16 amino acids. Germline CDR1 and CDR2: SGHDN and FVKESK. Here the CDR3 DNA reads TGTGCCAGCAGCCAAGTGCGCGGACAGGGGACCGGGGGGCTGTTTCTT. Amino acids: CASSQVRGQGTGGLFL.

This clonotype was found a few times. This rearrangement joins TRBV18 to TRBJ2-7; 8 bases are shared with TRBD1. The CDR3 is 17 residues long. The V gene end was trimmed by 3 bases and the J gene end by 3 bases; junction bases not matched to a gene: 13. CDR1 and CDR2 (germline): KGHSH, LQKENI. CDR3 sequence reads: CASSPTSMDRVLYEQYF. CDR3 sequence (DNA): TGTGCCAGCTCACCGACATCAATGGACAGGGTCCTCTACGAGCAGTACTTC.

Points on this clonotype: A much larger clonotype is one base distant, so this may be a read error. The chain uses TRBV6-5 and TRBJ2-7; 7 bases agree with TRBD2. The CDR3 has 14 residues. CDR1 MNHEY and CDR2 SVGAGI come from the germline V gene. CDR3 in amino acids: CASSYGTTSYEQHF. CDR3 nucleotide sequence: TGTGCCAGCAGTTATGGGACTACCTCCTACGAGCAGCACTTC.

There are a few counts of this clonotype. The chain links TRBV12-3 or TRBV12-4 to TRBJ1-1; D call uncertain. Trimming left V 7 bases short and J 0 bases short, with 9 bases between. This CDR3 has 13 residues. CDR3 in amino acids: CASTAPMNTEAFF. In DNA, the CDR3 is TGTGCCAGCACTGCCCCGATGAACACTGAAGCTTTCTTT.

This clonotype has a handful of counts. The J gene is TRBJ2-7, the V gene TRBV28; D remains unclear. CDR1 and CDR2 from the germline V gene are MDHEN and SYDVKM. This CDR3 has 15 amino acids. Between the trimmed V and J ends, which lost 4 bases and 3 bases, there was a span of 16 bases. The CDR3 region is CASSSRVAGDYEQYF. CDR3 bases: TGTGCCAGCAGTTCCCGGGTAGCCGGAGACTACGAGCAGTACTTC.

This clonotype was seen a handful of times. The chain uses TRBV4-1 and TRBJ1-2, with a possible D match to TRBD1 (6 bases). The CDR3 covers 16 residues. Germline loops: CDR1 MGHRA, CDR2 YSYEKL. Trimming left V 3 bases short and J 3 bases short, with 17 bases between. CDR3 in amino acids: CASSQDLGGLYYGYTF. CDR3 DNA: TGCGCCAGCAGCCAGGACTTGGGGGGGCTTTACTATGGCTACACCTTC.

This chain uses TRBV4-1 with TRBJ1-1; 7 nucleotides line up with TRBD1. The trim removed 0 bases at V and 4 bases at J, leaving 8 bases unmatched. This CDR3 comprises 16 residues. Germline loops: CDR1 MGHRA, CDR2 YSYEKL. CDR3 sequence (DNA): TGCGCCAGCAGCCAAGACGGCCCCCAGGGGGGCACTGAAGCTTTCTTT. Protein: CASSQDGPQGGTEAFF.

Comments on this clonotype: Being one base from a much bigger clone, this may be a read error. The chain recombines TRBV7-6 with TRBJ2-3, with D maybe TRBD1 (6 bases). The CDR3 runs 16 residues. CDR1 is SGHVS, CDR2 FNYEAQ, per germline. CDR3 bases: TGTGCCAGCAGTCTCCCACCCGGACAGAACACAGTTACGCAGTATTTT. Its protein product is CASSLPPGQNTVTQYF.

This clonotype was observed at least ten times. CDR3 coding DNA: TGTGCCAGCAGCCCGAACCGGGAGGAACTGTTTTTT. This codes for CASSPNREELFF. The rearrangement joins TRBV12-3 or TRBV12-4 to TRBJ1-4; D unclear. This CDR3 comprises 12 residues. V dropped 6 bases and J dropped 12 bases, with 14 bases sitting between them.

This clonotype appeared many times. This sequence joins TRBV29-1 and TRBJ1-3; D remains ambiguous. Germline V gene data show CDR1 as SQVTM and CDR2 as ANQGSEA. Trimming cost V 6 bases and J 0 bases, with 12 bases left between them. The CDR3 loop spans 14 amino acids. CDR3 DNA sequence: TGCAGCGTCCTGGATCCCTTCTCTGGAAACACCATATATTTT. Protein product: CSVLDPFSGNTIYF.

The V call is TRBV30, the J call TRBJ2-1; D may be TRBD2 (6 bases). Germline CDR1 GTSNPN, CDR2 SVGIG (reference sequence). The CDR3 runs to 14 residues. Trimming left V 0 bases short and J 8 bases short, with 14 bases between. Here the CDR3 reads CAWSVGLGEDEQFF. The DNA for the CDR3 is TGTGCCTGGAGTGTAGGTCTGGGGGAGGATGAGCAGTTCTTC.

This clonotype was detected ten times or more. The V call is TRBV7-9, the J call TRBJ2-3, with a tentative D call TRBD2 (5 bases). The ends were cut back, 5 bases at V and 1 base at J, with 13 bases in the middle. CDR3 size: 15 residues. Germline loops: CDR1 SEHNR, CDR2 FQNEAQ (reference sequence). This CDR3 is CASSHFEEGTDTQYF. The CDR3 coding sequence is TGTGCCAGCAGCCACTTTGAGGAGGGCACAGATACGCAGTATTTT.

This clonotype has a count of ten or more. The chain uses TRBV6-1 and TRBJ2-3; tentative D call: TRBD1 (5 bases). Per the germline V gene, CDR1 is MNHNS and CDR2 is SASEGT. Trimming took off 4 bases at V and 3 bases at J, with 11 bases between the two ends. The CDR3 sequence is 14 residues long. The CDR3 DNA reads TGTGCCAGCAGTGTCAGGGCGGATACAGATACGCAGTATTTT. This gives the protein CASSVRADTDTQYF.

This clonotype was counted many times. The V and J genes are TRBV6-2 or TRBV6-3 and TRBJ1-3; 8 bases map to TRBD1. Per germline, CDR1 MNHEY and CDR2 SVGEGT. J was trimmed by 2 bases and V by 3 bases; bases with no gene match: 12. This CDR3 has 18 amino acids. This CDR3 reads CASSYPGTGAVAGNTIYF. In DNA form, the CDR3 reads TGTGCCAGCAGTTATCCCGGGACAGGCGCGGTGGCTGGAAACACCATATATTTT.